This T cell receptor beta chain was captured by sequencing in a study of blood T cell repertoires in COVID-19. Study background: Acute and convalescent COVID-19 specimens originated in the United States, Italy and Spain. PBMCs, B-cell-depleted T cells, or T cells provided the cDNA or gDNA that made up the material.

Source study methods: The assay estimated nucleated cells by amplifying reference gene primers. Using immunoSEQ multiplex PCR, the repertoire was profiled, and TCRdb retains in-frame clones only, with some absent. The D gene and trimming were derived from the DNA, and the V and J assignments and clone size from that table. Of 160,000 or so clones in the sample, about four fifths are singletons; the top ten hold over 11%. V lost 3 bases and J 3 bases, leaving 20 bases between the germline ends. The CDR3 spans 17 residues. In germline, CDR1 is LNHNV, CDR2 YYDKDF (reference sequence). The receptor's source is a woman older than 75 with acute or convalescent COVID-19. V and J are TRBV15 and TRBJ1-1, with a weak D call TRBD1 (6 bases). Sequencing input: peripheral blood. CDR3: CATSSKTGSVWDTEAFF. The DNA of the CDR3 is TGTGCCACCAGCAGCAAAACAGGGTCTGTTTGGGACACTGAAGCTTTCTTT.